The source of this T cell receptor (beta chain) is a study of T cell changes during pregnancy in multiple sclerosis. Sequencing used immunoSEQ multiplex PCR; TCRdb keeps in-frame clones, though not all of them. Of 85,000 to 130,000 clones listed, roughly nine tenths are singletons. There are 11 residues in the CDR3. Germline-derived CDR1 and CDR2 are GTSNPN and SVGIG (reference sequence). V lost 8 bases, J lost 6 bases, and 12 bases lay in between. The V call is TRBV30, the J call TRBJ2-3; no firm D call. The sample in question was peripheral blood, obtained before pregnancy. This TCR derives from a female donor with multiple sclerosis, enrolled in a pregnancy study. CDR3 nucleotides: TGTGCCCGGATCCTAGGTGATACGCAGTATTTT. Translation: CARILGDTQYF.